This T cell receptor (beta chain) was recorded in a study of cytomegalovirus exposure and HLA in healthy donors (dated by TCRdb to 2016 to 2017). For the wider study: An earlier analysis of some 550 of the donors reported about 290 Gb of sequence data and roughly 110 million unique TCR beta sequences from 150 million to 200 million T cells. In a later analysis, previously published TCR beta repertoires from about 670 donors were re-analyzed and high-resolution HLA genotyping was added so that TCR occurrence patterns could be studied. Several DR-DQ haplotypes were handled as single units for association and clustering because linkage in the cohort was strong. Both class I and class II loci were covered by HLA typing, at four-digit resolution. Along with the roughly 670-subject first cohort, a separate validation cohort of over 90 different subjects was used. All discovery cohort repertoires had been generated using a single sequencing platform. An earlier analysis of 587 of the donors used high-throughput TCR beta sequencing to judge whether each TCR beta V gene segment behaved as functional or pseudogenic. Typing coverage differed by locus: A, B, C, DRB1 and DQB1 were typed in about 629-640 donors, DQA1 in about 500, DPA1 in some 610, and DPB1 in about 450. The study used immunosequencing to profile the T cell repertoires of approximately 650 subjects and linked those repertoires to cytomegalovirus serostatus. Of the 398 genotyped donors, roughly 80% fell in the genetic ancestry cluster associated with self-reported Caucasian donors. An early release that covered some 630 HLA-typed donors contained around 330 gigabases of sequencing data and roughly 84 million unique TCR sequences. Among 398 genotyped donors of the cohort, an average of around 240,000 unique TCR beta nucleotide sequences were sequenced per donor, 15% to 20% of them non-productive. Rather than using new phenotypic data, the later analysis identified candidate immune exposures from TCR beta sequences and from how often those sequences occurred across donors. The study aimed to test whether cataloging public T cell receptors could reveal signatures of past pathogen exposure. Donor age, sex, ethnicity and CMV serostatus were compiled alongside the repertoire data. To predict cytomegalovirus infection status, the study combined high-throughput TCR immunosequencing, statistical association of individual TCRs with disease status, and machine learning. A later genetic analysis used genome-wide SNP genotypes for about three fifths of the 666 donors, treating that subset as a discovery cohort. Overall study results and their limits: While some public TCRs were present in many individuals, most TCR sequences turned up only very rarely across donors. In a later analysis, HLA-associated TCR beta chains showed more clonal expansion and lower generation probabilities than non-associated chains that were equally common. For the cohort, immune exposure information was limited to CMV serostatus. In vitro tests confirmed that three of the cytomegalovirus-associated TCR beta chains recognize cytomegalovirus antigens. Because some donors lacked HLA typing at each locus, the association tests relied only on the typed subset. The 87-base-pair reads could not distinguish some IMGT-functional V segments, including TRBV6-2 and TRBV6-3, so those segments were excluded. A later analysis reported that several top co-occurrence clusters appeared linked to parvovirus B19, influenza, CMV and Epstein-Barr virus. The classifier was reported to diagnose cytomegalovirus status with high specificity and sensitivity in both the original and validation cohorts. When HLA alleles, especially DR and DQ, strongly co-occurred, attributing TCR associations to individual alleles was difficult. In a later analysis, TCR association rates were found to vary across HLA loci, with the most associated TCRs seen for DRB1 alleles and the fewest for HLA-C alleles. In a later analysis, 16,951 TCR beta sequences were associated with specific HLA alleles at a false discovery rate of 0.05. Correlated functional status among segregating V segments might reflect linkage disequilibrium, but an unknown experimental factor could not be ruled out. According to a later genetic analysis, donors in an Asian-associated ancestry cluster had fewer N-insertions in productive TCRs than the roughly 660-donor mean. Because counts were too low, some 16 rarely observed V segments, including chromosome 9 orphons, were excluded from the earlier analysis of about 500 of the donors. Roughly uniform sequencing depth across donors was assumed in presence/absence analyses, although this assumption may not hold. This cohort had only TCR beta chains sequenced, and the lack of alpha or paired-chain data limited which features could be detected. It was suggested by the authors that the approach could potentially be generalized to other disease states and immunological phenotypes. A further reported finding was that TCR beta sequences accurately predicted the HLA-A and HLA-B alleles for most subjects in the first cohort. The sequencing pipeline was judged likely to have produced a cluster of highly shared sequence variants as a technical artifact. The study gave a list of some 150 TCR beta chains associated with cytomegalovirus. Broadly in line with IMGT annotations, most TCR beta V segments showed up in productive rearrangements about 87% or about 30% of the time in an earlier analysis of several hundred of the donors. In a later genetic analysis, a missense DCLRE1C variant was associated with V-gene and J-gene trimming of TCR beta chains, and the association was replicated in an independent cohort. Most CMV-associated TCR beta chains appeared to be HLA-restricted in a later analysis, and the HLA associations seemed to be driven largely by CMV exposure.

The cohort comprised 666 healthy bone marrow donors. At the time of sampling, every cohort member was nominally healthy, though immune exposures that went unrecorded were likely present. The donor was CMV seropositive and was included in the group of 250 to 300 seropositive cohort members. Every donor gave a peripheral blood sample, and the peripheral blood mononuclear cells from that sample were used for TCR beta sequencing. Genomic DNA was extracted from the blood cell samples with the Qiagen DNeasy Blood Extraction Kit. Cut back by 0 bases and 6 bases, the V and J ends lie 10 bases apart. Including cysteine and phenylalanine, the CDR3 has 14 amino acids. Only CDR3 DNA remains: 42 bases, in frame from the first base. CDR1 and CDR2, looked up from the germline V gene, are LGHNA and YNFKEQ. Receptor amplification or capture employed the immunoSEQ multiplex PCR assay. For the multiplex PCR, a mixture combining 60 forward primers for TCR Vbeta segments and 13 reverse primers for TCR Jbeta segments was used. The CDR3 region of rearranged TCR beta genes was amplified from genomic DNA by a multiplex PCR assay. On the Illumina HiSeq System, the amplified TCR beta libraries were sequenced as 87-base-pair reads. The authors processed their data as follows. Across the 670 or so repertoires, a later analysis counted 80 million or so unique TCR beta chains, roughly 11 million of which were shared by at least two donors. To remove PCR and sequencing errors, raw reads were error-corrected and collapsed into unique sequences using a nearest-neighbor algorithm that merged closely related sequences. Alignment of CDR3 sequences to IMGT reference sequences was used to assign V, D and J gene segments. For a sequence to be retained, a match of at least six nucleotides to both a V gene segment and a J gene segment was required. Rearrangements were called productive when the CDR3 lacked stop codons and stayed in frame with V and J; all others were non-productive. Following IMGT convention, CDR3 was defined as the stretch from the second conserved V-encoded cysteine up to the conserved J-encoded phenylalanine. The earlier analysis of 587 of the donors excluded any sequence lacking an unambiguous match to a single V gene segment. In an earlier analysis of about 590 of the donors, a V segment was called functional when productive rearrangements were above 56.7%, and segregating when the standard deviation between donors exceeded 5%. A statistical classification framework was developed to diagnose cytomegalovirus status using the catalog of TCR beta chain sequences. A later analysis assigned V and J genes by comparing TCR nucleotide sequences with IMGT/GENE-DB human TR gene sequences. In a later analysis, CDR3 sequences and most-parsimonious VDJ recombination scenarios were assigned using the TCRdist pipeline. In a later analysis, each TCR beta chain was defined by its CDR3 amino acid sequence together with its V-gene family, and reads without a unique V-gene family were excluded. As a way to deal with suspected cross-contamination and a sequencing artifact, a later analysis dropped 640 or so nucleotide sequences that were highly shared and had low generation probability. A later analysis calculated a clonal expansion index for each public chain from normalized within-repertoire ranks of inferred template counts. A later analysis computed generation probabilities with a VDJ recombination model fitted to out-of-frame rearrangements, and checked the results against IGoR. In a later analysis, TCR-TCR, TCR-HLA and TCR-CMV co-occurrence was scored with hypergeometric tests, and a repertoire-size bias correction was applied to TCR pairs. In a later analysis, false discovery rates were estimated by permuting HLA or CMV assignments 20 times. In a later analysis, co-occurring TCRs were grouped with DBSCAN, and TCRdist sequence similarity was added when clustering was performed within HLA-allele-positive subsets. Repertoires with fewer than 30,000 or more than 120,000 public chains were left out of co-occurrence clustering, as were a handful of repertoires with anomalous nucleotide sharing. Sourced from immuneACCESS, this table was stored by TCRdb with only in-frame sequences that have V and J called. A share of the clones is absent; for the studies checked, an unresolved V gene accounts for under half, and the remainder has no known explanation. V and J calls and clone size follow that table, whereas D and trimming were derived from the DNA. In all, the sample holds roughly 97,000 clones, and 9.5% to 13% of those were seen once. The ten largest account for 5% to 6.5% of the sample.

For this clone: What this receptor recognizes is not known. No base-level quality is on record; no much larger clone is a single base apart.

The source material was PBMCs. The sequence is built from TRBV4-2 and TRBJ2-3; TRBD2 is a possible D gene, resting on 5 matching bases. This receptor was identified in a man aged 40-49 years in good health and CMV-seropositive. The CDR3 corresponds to CASSQEPRGDTQYF. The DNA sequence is TGTGCCAGCAGCCAAGAACCCCGAGGGGATACGCAGTATTTT.